The rows below give T cell receptor beta chains drawn from one sample of a study of response to subunit inactivated influenza vaccine. In TCRdb, the RT-PCR reads were re-called with MiXCR into one record per CDR3 protein. The table lists hundreds of thousands of distinct CDR3 sequences, 12% to 15% of them singletons, with 7.6% in the top ten. Sample: PBMCs from blood, taken 14 to 15 days before vaccination. The receptor source for this set is a man aged 50-59 years who received an inactivated influenza vaccine. Both conserved end residues are part of each CDR3. A D gene is named only where the DNA matches it firmly. Where a row states a size, it is once, few, many or the class of an expanded clone; other rows omit it.

v_call	j_call	d_call	clone_size	cdr3_aa	cdr3_nt
TRBV6-5	TRBJ2-7	-	-	CASSSPANLPYEQYF	TGTGCCAGCAGTTCCCCTGCGAATCTTCCCTACGAGCAGTACTTC
TRBV5-1	TRBJ2-7	-	few	CASSLGDIGNEQYF	TGCGCCAGCAGCTTGGGGGACATCGGAAACGAGCAGTACTTC
TRBV10-3	TRBJ1-1	-	-	CAIRMGGMGTEAFF	TGTGCCATCAGGATGGGGGGAATGGGCACTGAAGCTTTCTTT
TRBV12-3/TRBV12-4	TRBJ1-1	TRBD1	many	CASSLRQGNRRTEAFF	TGTGCCAGCAGTTTAAGACAGGGGAATCGAAGGACTGAAGCTTTCTTT
TRBV12-3/TRBV12-4	TRBJ1-4	-	few	CASRIGAGPEKLFF	TGTGCCAGCAGAATCGGGGCGGGGCCCGAAAAACTGTTTTTT
TRBV20-1	TRBJ2-5	-	-	CSASWTEQTQYF	TGCAGTGCTTCGTGGACAGAACAGACCCAGTACTTC
TRBV29-1	TRBJ1-1	-	-	CSVRLGNTEAFF	TGCAGCGTTAGACTGGGGAACACTGAAGCTTTCTTT
TRBV5-1	TRBJ2-3	-	-	CASSLGEGDTQYF	TGCGCCAGCAGCTTGGGGGAAGGAGATACGCAGTATTTT
TRBV20-1	TRBJ2-1	-	few	CSARDWLARSSYNEQFF	TGCAGTGCTAGAGATTGGTTAGCGAGGAGCTCCTACAATGAGCAGTTCTTC
TRBV5-1	TRBJ2-2	TRBD2	-	CASKVLASGTGELFF	TGCGCCAGCAAAGTTTTGGCTAGCGGCACCGGGGAGCTGTTTTTT
TRBV4-1	TRBJ2-3	-	few	CASSKDPGRLNTDTQYF	TGCGCCAGCAGCAAAGACCCGGGGCGGCTTAATACAGATACGCAGTATTTT
TRBV9	TRBJ2-7	-	-	CASSVAPAGSNEQYF	TGTGCCAGCAGCGTAGCCCCCGCAGGGTCAAACGAGCAGTACTTC
TRBV5-1	TRBJ2-3	-	-	CASSRETSTDTQYF	TGCGCCAGCAGCAGGGAGACTAGCACAGATACGCAGTATTTT
TRBV5-1	TRBJ2-3	-	few	CASRGTNTDTQYF	TGCGCCAGCCGCGGAACGAACACAGATACGCAGTATTTT
TRBV20-1	TRBJ2-1	-	few	CSARVENNEQFF	TGCAGTGCTAGGGTAGAAAACAATGAGCAGTTCTTC
TRBV5-6	TRBJ2-3	-	few	CASSMGGGRIDTQYF	TGTGCCAGCAGCATGGGTGGGGGGCGGATCGATACGCAGTATTTT
TRBV27	TRBJ2-3	TRBD1	-	CASRQATGGAKDTQYF	TGTGCCAGCAGACAAGCAACAGGGGGCGCAAAGGATACGCAGTATTTT
TRBV19	TRBJ1-5	TRBD1	few	CASETGGSNQPQHF	TGTGCCAGCGAGACAGGGGGTAGCAATCAGCCCCAGCATTTT
TRBV12-3/TRBV12-4	TRBJ1-2	-	few	CASSLSGTAYYTF	TGTGCCAGCAGTTTGTCGGGGACCGCTTACTACACCTTC
TRBV12-3/TRBV12-4	TRBJ2-1	TRBD1	few	CASSLADRDVKRNEQFF	TGTGCCAGCAGTTTAGCGGACAGGGACGTCAAGCGCAATGAGCAGTTCTTC
TRBV11-3	TRBJ2-6	TRBD1	-	CASSPGTGSSGANVLTF	TGTGCCAGCAGTCCCGGGACAGGCAGCTCTGGGGCCAACGTCCTGACTTTC
TRBV7-9	TRBJ2-7	TRBD1	few	CASSWGTGKNEQYF	TGTGCCAGCAGTTGGGGGACAGGGAAAAACGAGCAGTACTTC
TRBV28	TRBJ1-5	TRBD1	-	CASSSRDREGQPQHF	TGTGCCAGCAGTTCTCGGGACAGGGAGGGTCAGCCCCAGCATTTT
TRBV19	TRBJ2-7	TRBD2	-	CASSITAGATYEQYF	TGTGCCAGTAGTATTACAGCGGGGGCGACCTACGAGCAGTACTTC
TRBV6-5	TRBJ1-1	-	many	CASRLNDGWTEAFF	TGTGCCAGCAGGTTAAATGATGGTTGGACTGAAGCTTTCTTT
TRBV5-1	TRBJ2-5	TRBD2	few	CASSLVLTSGVETQYF	TGCGCCAGCAGCTTGGTTTTAACTAGCGGGGTAGAGACCCAGTACTTC
TRBV5-1	TRBJ2-7	-	many	CASSLSGDVYEQYF	TGCGCCAGCAGCTTGAGCGGAGACGTATACGAGCAGTACTTC
TRBV10-3	TRBJ1-4	-	-	CATRVLGQINEKLFF	TGTGCCACCAGGGTCTTAGGACAGATTAATGAAAAACTGTTTTTT
TRBV11-2	TRBJ2-3	-	few	CASSFRPPRYREADTQYF	TGTGCCAGCAGCTTCCGCCCCCCTCGTTACCGAGAGGCAGATACGCAGTATTTT
TRBV5-1	TRBJ2-1	TRBD1	-	CASSLAEGGLSSYNEQFF	TGCGCCAGCAGCTTGGCCGAAGGGGGCCTGAGCTCCTACAATGAGCAGTTCTTC